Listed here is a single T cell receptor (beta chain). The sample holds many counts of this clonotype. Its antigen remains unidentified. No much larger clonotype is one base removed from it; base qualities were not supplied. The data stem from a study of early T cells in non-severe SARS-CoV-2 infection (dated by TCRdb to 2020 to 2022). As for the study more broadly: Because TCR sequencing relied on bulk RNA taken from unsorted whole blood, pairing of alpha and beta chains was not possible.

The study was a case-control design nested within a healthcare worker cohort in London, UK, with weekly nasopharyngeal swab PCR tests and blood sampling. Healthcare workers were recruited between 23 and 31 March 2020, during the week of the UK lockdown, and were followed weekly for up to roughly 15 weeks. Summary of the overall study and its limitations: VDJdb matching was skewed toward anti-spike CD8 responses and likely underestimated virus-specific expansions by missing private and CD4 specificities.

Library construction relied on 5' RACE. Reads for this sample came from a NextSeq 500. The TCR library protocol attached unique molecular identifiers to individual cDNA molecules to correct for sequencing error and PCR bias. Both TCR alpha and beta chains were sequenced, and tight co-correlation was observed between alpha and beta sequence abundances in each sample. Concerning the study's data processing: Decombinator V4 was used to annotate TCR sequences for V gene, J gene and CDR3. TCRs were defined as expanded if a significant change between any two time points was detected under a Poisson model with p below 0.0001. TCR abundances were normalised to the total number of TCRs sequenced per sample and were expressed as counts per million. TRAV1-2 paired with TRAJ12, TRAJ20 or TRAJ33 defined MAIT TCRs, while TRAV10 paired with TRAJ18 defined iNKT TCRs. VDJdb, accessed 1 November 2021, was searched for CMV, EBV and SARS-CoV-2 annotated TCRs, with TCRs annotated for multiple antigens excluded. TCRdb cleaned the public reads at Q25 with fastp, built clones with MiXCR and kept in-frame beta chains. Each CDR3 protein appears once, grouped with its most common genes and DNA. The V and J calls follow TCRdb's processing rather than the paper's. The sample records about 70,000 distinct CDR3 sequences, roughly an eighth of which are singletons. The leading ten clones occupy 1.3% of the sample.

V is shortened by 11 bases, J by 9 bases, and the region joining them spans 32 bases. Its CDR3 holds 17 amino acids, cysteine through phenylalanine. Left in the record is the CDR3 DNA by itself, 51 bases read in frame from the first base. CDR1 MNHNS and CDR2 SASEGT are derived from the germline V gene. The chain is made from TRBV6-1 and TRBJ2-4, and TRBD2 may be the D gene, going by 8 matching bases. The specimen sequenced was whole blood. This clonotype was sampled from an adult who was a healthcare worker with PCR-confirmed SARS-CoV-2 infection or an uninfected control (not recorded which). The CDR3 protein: CASRDSFLAGPQGIQYF. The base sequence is TGTGCCTCCCGGGACAGCTTCTTAGCGGGGCCCCAGGGCATTCAGTACTTC.